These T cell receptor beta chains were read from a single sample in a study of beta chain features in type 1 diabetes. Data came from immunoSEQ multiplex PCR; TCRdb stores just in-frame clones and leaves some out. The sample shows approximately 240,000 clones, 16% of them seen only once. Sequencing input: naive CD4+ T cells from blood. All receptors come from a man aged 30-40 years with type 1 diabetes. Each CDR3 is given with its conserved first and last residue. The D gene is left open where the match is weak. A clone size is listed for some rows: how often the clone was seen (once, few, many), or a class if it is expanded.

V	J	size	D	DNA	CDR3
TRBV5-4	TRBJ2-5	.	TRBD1	TGTGCCAGCAGCTCCCCGCCGGGACAGGGAGGGGAGACCCAGTACTTC	CASSSPPGQGGETQYF
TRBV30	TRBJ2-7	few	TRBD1	TGTGCTTCCGACAGGGGAGGATCCTACGAGCAGTACTTC	CASDRGGSYEQYF
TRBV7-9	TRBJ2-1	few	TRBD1	TGTGCCAGCGCCGGGACAGGGGCACCTCGACGGCAGTTCTTC	CASAGTGAPRRQFF
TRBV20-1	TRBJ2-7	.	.	TGCAGTGCTGGAAAAGAGCAGTACTTC	CSAGKEQYF
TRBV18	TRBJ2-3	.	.	TGTGCCAGCTCGTCCGGGACAAGTGCAGATACGCAGTATTTT	CASSSGTSADTQYF
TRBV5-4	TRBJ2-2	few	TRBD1	TGTGCCAGCAGCCGGACAGGGACCGGGGAGCTGTTTTTT	CASSRTGTGELFF
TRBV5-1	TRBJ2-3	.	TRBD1	TGCGCCAGCAGCTTGGCTGGGACAGGGGCAGATACGCAGTATTTT	CASSLAGTGADTQYF
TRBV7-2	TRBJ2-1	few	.	TGTGCCAGCAGCGACCGTTACAATGAGCAGTTCTTC	CASSDRYNEQFF
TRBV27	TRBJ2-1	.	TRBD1	TGTGCCAGCAGGATAATGACAGGGGGCAATGAGCAGTTCTTC	CASRIMTGGNEQFF
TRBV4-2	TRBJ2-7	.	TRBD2	TGTGCCAGCAGCCAGACACCTAGCGGGGTCTACGAGCAGTACTTC	CASSQTPSGVYEQYF
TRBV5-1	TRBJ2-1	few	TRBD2	TGCGCCAGTCGACTTTTAGTAGCGGGGAATAATGAGCAGTTCTTC	CASRLLVAGNNEQFF
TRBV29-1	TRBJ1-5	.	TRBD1	TGCAGCGTGGGGACAGAAAAAGACCGGTCTCAGCCCCAGCATTTT	CSVGTEKDRSQPQHF
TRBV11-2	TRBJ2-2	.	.	TGTGCCAGCAGGAGCTTAGGGGTTAGCGAAACCGGGGAGCTGTTTTTT	CASRSLGVSETGELFF
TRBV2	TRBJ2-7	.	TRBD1	TGTGCCAGCGGACAGGGAGCTGGCGAGCAGTACTTC	CASGQGAGEQYF
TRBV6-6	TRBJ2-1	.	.	TGTGCCAGCACGAAACTACAGGATGAGCAGTTCTTC	CASTKLQDEQFF